The 31 T cell receptor beta chains in this list originate from one sample, sequenced in a study of T cell changes during pregnancy in multiple sclerosis. The method was immunoSEQ multiplex PCR; TCRdb's version includes in-frame clones alone and lacks a portion of them. The table records about 120,000 clones, under 95% of them present only once. Here the sequenced sample was peripheral blood, taken before pregnancy. These receptors were collected from a female donor with multiple sclerosis, enrolled in a pregnancy study.

The CDR3 reads CASSVSGGGKNEQFF. The CDR3 bases are TGTGCCAGCAGCGTATCTGGCGGGGGTAAAAATGAGCAGTTCTTC. The chain couples TRBV9 to TRBJ2-1; TRBD2 matches at 7 bases. CDR1 SGDLS and CDR2 YYNGEE come from the germline V gene. The CDR3 spans 15 residues. V lost 1 base, J lost 7 bases, and 8 bases stayed unmatched.

This chain links TRBV7-9 with TRBJ2-1; maybe TRBD1 (7 bases). The CDR3 covers 15 residues. In germline, CDR1 is SEHNR, CDR2 FQNEAQ (reference sequence). The V gene lost 6 bases and the J gene lost 7 bases, with 19 bases spanning the gap. The CDR3 here is CASRRFTGEVNEQFF. The CDR3 DNA is TGTGCCAGCAGGCGATTCACAGGGGAGGTTAATGAGCAGTTCTTC.

V is TRBV30 and J is TRBJ2-1, with 11 nucleotides matching TRBD2. Trimming removed 0 bases from V and 5 bases from J; junction bases left unmatched: 9. This CDR3 is 17 amino acids long. Germline-derived CDR1 and CDR2 are GTSNPN and SVGIG (reference sequence). The CDR3 loop reads CAWSVLAGDLGHNEQFF. The CDR3 DNA follows: TGTGCCTGGAGTGTACTAGCGGGGGACCTCGGCCACAATGAGCAGTTCTTC. The variable domain in full, with the rest retrieved from reference TRBV30 and TRBJ2-1, is SQTIHQWPATLVQPVGSPLSLECTVEGTSNPNLYWYRQAAGRGLQLLFYSVGIGQISSEVPQNLSASRPQDRQFILSSKKLLLSDSGFYLCAWSVLAGDLGHNEQFFGPGTRLTVL.

This chain joins TRBV5-1 and TRBJ2-3, with 9 bases identical to TRBD2. J gave up 4 bases and V 6 bases, and 12 bases lay outside the gene matches. The germline V gene encodes CDR1 SGHRS and CDR2 YFSETQ. CDR3 length equals 16 residues. The CDR3 loop reads CASTRVGGGAPDTQYF. CDR3 DNA sequence: TGCGCCAGCACCCGGGTCGGCGGGGGGGCACCAGATACGCAGTATTTT.

The rearrangement joins TRBV5-1 to TRBJ2-1; tentatively, D is TRBD2 (6 bases). The CDR3 sequence is 13 residues long. Looked up from germline, CDR1 is SGHRS and CDR2 is YFSETQ. V dropped 4 bases and J dropped 3 bases, with 8 bases sitting between them. The CDR3 region is CASSPGLYNEQFF. Here the CDR3 DNA reads TGCGCCAGCAGCCCGGGACTCTACAATGAGCAGTTCTTC.

The rearrangement joins TRBV6-1 to TRBJ2-5; D perhaps matches TRBD2 (5 bases). V was cut by 2 bases and J by 0 bases, with 7 bases left in between. CDR3 length: 14 amino acids. Germline values: CDR1 MNHNS, CDR2 SASEGT. The CDR3 sequence: CASSERGHQETQYF. The CDR3, as DNA: TGTGCCAGCAGTGAACGGGGTCACCAAGAGACCCAGTACTTC.

With respect to this clone: At one end the junction does not follow the germline gene, possibly because of a read error. The genes are TRBV15 and TRBJ2-1; tentative D call: TRBD1 (7 bases). This CDR3 is 14 amino acids long. Germline CDR1 LNHNV, CDR2 YYDKDF (reference sequence). The CDR3 here is CTTSRVQGGNEQFF. The CDR3 DNA reads as TGTACCACCAGCAGAGTGCAGGGGGGAAATGAGCAGTTCTTC.

The rearrangement uses TRBV6-5 and TRBJ1-1, with TRBD1 matching 8 bases. V lost 7 bases and J lost 10; bases outside the gene matches: 5. Looked up from germline, CDR1 is MNHEY and CDR2 is SVGAGI. The CDR3 extends over 11 amino acids. CDR3 coding DNA: TGTGCCAGCACCTACAGGGGGGCAGCTTTCTTT. Translation gives CASTYRGAAFF.

The chain links TRBV19 to TRBJ1-2; D ambiguous. The germline V gene has CDR1 LNHDA and CDR2 SQIVND (reference sequence). The CDR3 is 13 residues long. Trimming removed 10 bases at V and 0 bases at J, with 12 bases between. CDR3 DNA sequence: TGTGCCACGTTACAACAGTCTAACTATGGCTACACCTTC. Its translation: CATLQQSNYGYTF.

As regards this clone: Other DNA sequences in this sample translate to the same CDR3. The genes are TRBV7-2 and TRBJ2-7, with 8 bases fitting TRBD2. V was pared by 8 bases and J by 6 bases, with 9 bases of the junction left unmatched. The CDR3 has 13 residues. CDR1 and CDR2 (germline): SGHTA, FQGNSA. The CDR3 reads CASAREGVGEQYF. The CDR3 nucleotides read TGTGCCAGCGCACGGGAGGGGGTGGGCGAGCAGTACTTC.

The chain combines TRBV28 with TRBJ1-2; D may be TRBD1 (5 bases). Germline CDR1 is MDHEN and CDR2 is SYDVKM. CDR3 length: 17 residues. Trimming pared 2 bases from V and 3 bases from J, leaving 19 bases between. CDR3 loop: CASSLGGLNLGDYGYTF. The CDR3 DNA follows: TGTGCCAGCAGTTTAGGGGGGTTAAACCTTGGGGACTATGGCTACACCTTC.

This rearrangement joins TRBV10-1 to TRBJ2-3; 8 nucleotides line up with TRBD1. V lost 4 bases and J lost 3; bases outside the gene matches: 6. Germline V lookup: CDR1 WNHNN, CDR2 SYGVQD (reference sequence). The CDR3 runs 15 residues. The CDR3 loop reads CASSGGQGLTDTQYF. CDR3 DNA sequence: TGCGCCAGCAGTGGAGGACAGGGTTTGACAGATACGCAGTATTTT.

This rearrangement joins TRBV11-2 to TRBJ2-3; D not resolved. Looked up from germline, CDR1 is SGHAT and CDR2 is FQNNGV. The CDR3 is 14 residues long. Trimming pared 5 bases from V and 0 bases from J, leaving 9 bases between. Here the CDR3 reads CASSPMHSTDTQYF. CDR3 sequence (DNA): TGTGCCAGCAGCCCTATGCATAGCACAGATACGCAGTATTTT.

V usage is TRBV7-8 and J usage is TRBJ2-7, with a tentative D call TRBD1 (6 bases). The V gene lost 5 bases and the J gene lost 1 base, with 9 bases spanning the gap. The CDR3 length is 13 residues. Germline V gene sequence: CDR1 SGHVS, CDR2 FQNEAQ. CDR3 DNA sequence: TGTGCCAGCAGCCCGGACAGTTCCTACGAGCAGTACTTC. Residues: CASSPDSSYEQYF. The full variable domain, rest sourced from reference TRBV7-8 and TRBJ2-7, is GAGVSQSPRYKVAKRGQDVALRCDPISGHVSLFWYQQALGQGPEFLTYFQNEAQLDKSGLPSDRFFAERPEGSVSTLKIQRTQQEDSAVYLCASSPDSSYEQYFGPGTRLTVT.

The rearrangement links TRBV9 to TRBJ2-1; possible D gene TRBD1, 6 bases. The CDR3 spans 17 residues. The germline V gene has CDR1 SGDLS and CDR2 YYNGEE. Trimming removed 0 bases from V and 0 bases from J, with 13 bases in between. CDR3 protein: CASSVDTGHSSYNEQFF. The CDR3 DNA reads as TGTGCCAGCAGCGTAGATACAGGGCATAGCTCCTACAATGAGCAGTTCTTC.

V usage is TRBV5-1 and J usage is TRBJ1-5, with unresolved D. The germline CDR1 and CDR2 sequences are SGHRS and YFSETQ. V gave up 0 bases and J gave up 0 bases, with 7 bases separating them. The CDR3 totals 15 residues. CDR3 amino acids: CASSLDEGSNQPQHF. In DNA form, the CDR3 reads TGCGCCAGCAGCTTGGACGAGGGTAGCAATCAGCCCCAGCATTTT.

This chain connects TRBV7-9 to TRBJ1-3, with unresolved D. Trimming shortened V by 4 bases and J by 4 bases, and 11 bases separated the two germline ends. The CDR3 runs 14 residues. Germline CDR1 is SEHNR and CDR2 is FQNEAQ (reference sequence). CDR3 sequence (DNA): TGTGCCAGCAGCTGGCCCCTTTCAGGAAACACCATATATTTT. Protein sequence: CASSWPLSGNTIYF.

This chain links TRBV25-1 with TRBJ1-2; 7 bases fit TRBD1. Germline CDR1 reads MGHDK; CDR2 reads SYGVNS. This CDR3 has 14 amino acids. With 4 bases clipped from V and 4 bases from J, the junction kept 6 bases outside the gene matches. The CDR3 here is CASSAQGEFYGYTF. CDR3 nucleotide sequence: TGTGCCAGCAGTGCTCAGGGGGAGTTCTATGGCTACACCTTC.

This clone was detected once. The chain uses TRBV7-9 and TRBJ2-5; TRBD1 is a possible D gene (6 bases). Germline CDR1 is SEHNR and CDR2 is FQNEAQ (reference sequence). The V end lost 5 bases, the J end lost 0 bases, and 13 bases lay between the germline ends. The CDR3 covers 15 residues. The DNA for the CDR3 is TGTGCCAGCAGCGCTGGGACAACGTACCAAGAGACCCAGTACTTC. Its protein is CASSAGTTYQETQYF.

This chain uses TRBV30 with TRBJ2-7; D possibly corresponds to TRBD1 (6 bases). V dropped 7 bases and J dropped 4 bases, with 17 bases sitting between them. The germline V gene encodes CDR1 GTSNPN and CDR2 SVGIG (reference sequence). This CDR3 has 13 amino acids. CDR3 nucleotide sequence: TGTGCCTTTAACCGGGACATTCAGTACGAGCAGTACTTC. It yields the protein CAFNRDIQYEQYF.

The V gene is TRBV2, the J gene TRBJ1-4, with no clear D. CDR3 size: 15 residues. In germline, CDR1 is SNHLY, CDR2 FYNNEI. Trimming cost V 2 bases and J 0 bases, with 7 bases left between them. CDR3 amino acids: CASSEYKSTNEKLFF. DNA of the CDR3: TGTGCCAGCAGTGAATATAAATCAACTAATGAAAAACTGTTTTTT.

This chain joins TRBV19 and TRBJ2-1, with 11 bases identical to TRBD1. CDR3 length equals 17 residues. The germline gives CDR1 LNHDA, CDR2 SQIVND (reference sequence). V gave up 0 bases and J gave up 4 bases; unmatched junction bases: 5. The CDR3 here is CASSIDYGQGAYNEQFF. CDR3 sequence (DNA): TGTGCCAGTAGTATAGATTACGGACAGGGGGCTTACAATGAGCAGTTCTTC.

V usage is TRBV18 and J usage is TRBJ1-2, with TRBD1 matching 9 bases. V lost 2 bases and J lost 2; bases outside the gene matches: 12. CDR3 size: 18 residues. The germline gives CDR1 KGHSH, CDR2 LQKENI. The chain's CDR3 is CASSPNSGRTGANYGYTF. CDR3 coding DNA: TGTGCCAGCTCACCAAATTCGGGGCGGACAGGGGCAAACTATGGCTACACCTTC.

V is TRBV19 and J is TRBJ1-2; D is perhaps TRBD1 (6 bases). V was cut by 6 bases and J by 7 bases, with 15 bases left in between. Germline V gene sequence: CDR1 LNHDA, CDR2 SQIVND (reference sequence). The CDR3 totals 13 residues. The CDR3 reads CASSRDIDPGYTF. The DNA of the CDR3 is TGTGCCAGTAGCAGGGACATAGACCCTGGCTACACCTTC.

The gene calls are TRBV12-5 and TRBJ1-1; maybe TRBD1 (5 bases). The germline V gene has CDR1 LGHNT and CDR2 FRNRAP. This CDR3 is 14 amino acids long. Deletions cut 1 base from V and 3 bases from J, with 9 bases between. The CDR3 sequence is CASGLDPGYTEAFF. CDR3 DNA sequence: TGTGCTAGTGGTTTGGATCCAGGGTACACTGAAGCTTTCTTT.

The chain recombines TRBV19 with TRBJ1-5; D gene ambiguous. The V gene's germline CDR1 is LNHDA and CDR2 SQIVND (reference sequence). V lost 1 base, J lost 1 base, and 8 bases lay in between. The CDR3 has 15 amino acids. CDR3 bases: TGTGCCAGTAGTATAGTTTTCTCGAGCAATCAGCCCCAGCATTTT. Its protein is CASSIVFSSNQPQHF.

This chain uses TRBV29-1 with TRBJ1-1; the D is unclear. The length of the CDR3 is 13 residues. Germline V gene data show CDR1 as SQVTM and CDR2 as ANQGSEA. V shed 6 bases and J shed 0 bases, with 11 bases lying between them. CDR3 nucleotide sequence: TGCAGCGTCGGGAGGACCATGAACACTGAAGCTTTCTTT. Protein sequence: CSVGRTMNTEAFF.

This clone has a single count. The chain employs TRBV7-2 and TRBJ2-7, with TRBD2 matching over 9 bases. The germline V gene encodes CDR1 SGHTA and CDR2 FQGNSA. The ends lost 5 bases at V and 2 bases at J; junction bases unmatched: 10. CDR3 length: 16 residues. The CDR3 reads CASSAFGAGGTYEQYF. In DNA, the CDR3 is TGTGCCAGCAGCGCCTTCGGGGCGGGAGGGACCTACGAGCAGTACTTC.

The chain employs TRBV5-5 and TRBJ1-4; 7 bases align to TRBD1. This CDR3 region has 14 residues. Trimming cost V 2 bases and J 5 bases; bases outside gene matches: 3. Germline V CDR1 and CDR2: SGHKS, YYEKEE (reference sequence). As DNA, the CDR3 is TGTGCCAGCAGCTTTGGGACAGTGAATGAAAAACTGTTTTTT. Amino acid sequence: CASSFGTVNEKLFF.

CDR3 in amino acids: CASSVGVRNGYTF. CDR3 DNA sequence: TGTGCCAGCAGTGTCGGGGTCAGGAATGGCTACACCTTC. The rearrangement joins TRBV6-1 to TRBJ1-2; unclear D gene. V was cut by 4 bases and J by 6 bases, with 12 bases left in between. CDR1 is MNHNS and CDR2 is SASEGT in the germline V gene. This CDR3 region has 13 residues.

The V gene is TRBV19, the J gene TRBJ1-4, with 9 bases matching TRBD1. Trimming cost V 9 bases and J 7 bases; bases outside gene matches: 24. Germline assignment: CDR1 LNHDA and CDR2 SQIVND (reference sequence). The CDR3 spans 19 residues. Here the CDR3 DNA reads TGTGCCAGGGGAGGTTGGACAGCAGGGACAGGGATATATGGTGAAAAACTGTTTTTT. Translation gives CARGGWTAGTGIYGEKLFF.